A single T cell receptor beta chain is shown here with its context. This clonotype was observed a few times. It lacks a known antigen. It has no much larger one-base neighbor in the sample; base qualities were not kept. CDR1 is given as SGHTA and CDR2 as FQGNSA, both from the germline V gene. Trimmed from V: 3 bases; trimmed from J: 7 bases; junction bases lacking a gene match: 6. CDR3 length: 14 amino acids, cysteine to phenylalanine. The retained sequence is limited to the CDR3, 42 bases, with the frame set at the first base. This sample stems from a study of T cell repertoires in cytomegalovirus infection (dated by TCRdb to the late 2010s). For context, the study as a whole: Peptide stimulations targeted recently identified HLA-C-restricted CMV epitopes, whose presentation resists viral immunomodulation, together with well-studied HLA-B-restricted epitopes. Donor HLA type was relevant to the analysis, as public TCR beta signatures indicated carriage of CMV infection together with the matching HLA type.

Points the paper makes about the study in general: In both this cohort and an independent roughly 400-donor cohort, the cumulative frequency of public TCR beta family members distinguished carriers of CMV infection plus the relevant HLA type. In the ex vivo response, HLA-C-restricted CMV-specific TCR beta clonotypes were dominant, and in two of eight donors the single most frequent clonotype came from this HLA-C-restricted group.

Sequencing instrument: Illumina HiSeq 1500. Clones were called with MiXCR by TCRdb after fastp trimmed the public reads at Q25, and only in-frame beta chains were retained. Every CDR3 protein is listed once, alongside the most common genes and DNA of its rows. Here the sample has around 500,000 distinct CDR3 sequences; roughly 42% occur a single time. Jointly, the top ten make up 43% of the sample. According to the study, the label for this sample's treatment or condition signals: in vitro stimulation with specific CMV peptide epitopes to enrich CMV-specific T cells. Recombination linked TRBV7-2 to TRBJ2-1, with 7 junctional bases fitting TRBD2. The sequence was collected from a human donor in good health (CMV status not recorded). Some clones in this sample may be carry-over from other donors' samples. Material: cultured PBMCs, obtained from culture after CMV antigen stimulation. The nucleotides read TGTGCCAGCAGCTTTGGTCTAGCGGTAAATGAGCAGTTCTTC. Its protein product is CASSFGLAVNEQFF.